These 15 T cell receptor beta chains share one sample of origin, sequenced in a study of shared clonotypes between healthy human individuals. Here immunoSEQ multiplex PCR was the method, and the copy in TCRdb shows in-frame clones only, minus some. The profile covers about 2.4 million clones, with approximately 93% appearing a single time and roughly 0.36% taken by the ten largest. The sample consisted of naive CD4+ T cells from PBMCs. As to subset: CD45RA+ positively selected. These receptors originate from a young man in good health. Some clones in this sample may be carry-over from other donors' samples.

This clone occurred once. The gene calls are TRBV7-9 and TRBJ1-1, with TRBD1 identical over 8 bases. V dropped 5 bases and J dropped 9; count of bases not matched to a gene: 8. CDR1 is SEHNR, CDR2 FQNEAQ, per germline (reference sequence). The CDR3 spans 13 residues. DNA of the CDR3: TGTGCCAGCAGCAAGCTCTTCAGGGGGCAAGCTTTCTTT. Translating gives CASSKLFRGQAFF.

The chain uses TRBV2 and TRBJ1-4, with D maybe TRBD1 (6 bases). The germline V and J ends were trimmed by 3 bases and 2 bases, with 7 bases remaining between them. Germline lookup yields CDR1 SNHLY and CDR2 FYNNEI. The CDR3 runs 14 residues. The CDR3 reads CASSDRGTNEKLFF. The CDR3 nucleotides are TGTGCCAGCAGTGATAGGGGGACTAATGAAAAACTGTTTTTT.

As to this clone: The same CDR3 can be traced to other DNA sequences in this sample. The CDR3: CASSQGVNYGYTF. CDR3 nucleotide sequence: TGTGCCAGCAGCCAGGGGGTGAACTATGGCTACACCTTC. The rearrangement joins TRBV14 to TRBJ1-2, with a tentative D call TRBD1 (5 bases). The V end was cut by 3 bases, the J end by 2 bases, with 7 bases between. CDR3 length: 13 amino acids. Looked up from germline, CDR1 is SGHDN and CDR2 is FVKESK. Filled out from reference TRBV14 and TRBJ1-2, the complete variable domain reads EAGVTQFPSHSVIEKGQTVTLRCDPISGHDNLYWYRRVMGKEIKFLLHFVKESKQDESGMPNNRFLAERTGGTYSTLKVQPAELEDSGVYFCASSQGVNYGYTFGSGTRLTVV.

This chain connects TRBV4-1 to TRBJ2-1, with 9 bases aligning to TRBD2. There are 15 residues in the CDR3. Germline V gives CDR1 MGHRA, CDR2 YSYEKL. J lost 8 bases, V lost 8 bases, and 13 bases had no gene match. The CDR3 DNA reads TGCGCCAGCGGCCGCTTGGCGGGAGGGCCTGATGAGCAGTTCTTC. Translation gives CASGRLAGGPDEQFF.

This clone was found once. The V and J genes are TRBV5-1 and TRBJ2-1; 7 bases map to TRBD2. This CDR3 is 14 amino acids long. Germline assignment: CDR1 SGHRS and CDR2 YFSETQ. After removal of 0 bases from V and 9 bases from J, the junction contained 6 bases not matched to a gene. The CDR3 DNA reads as TGCGCCAGCAGCTTGGATCCCATAGCGGGTGAGCAGTTCTTC. Its protein product is CASSLDPIAGEQFF.

The chain employs TRBV28 and TRBJ1-3, with TRBD1 matching over 10 bases. The CDR3 is made up of 15 amino acids. Trimming removed 6 bases from V and 4 bases from J; junction bases left unmatched: 6. Per germline, CDR1 MDHEN and CDR2 SYDVKM. CDR3 nucleotide sequence: TGTGCCAGCAGCCGACAGGGGGCGAGGGGAAACACCATATATTTT. As protein: CASSRQGARGNTIYF. Drawing the rest from reference TRBV28 and TRBJ1-3, the complete variable domain is DVKVTQSSRYLVKRTGEKVFLECVQDMDHENMFWYRQDPGLGLRLIYFSYDVKMKEKGDIPEGYSVSREKKERFSLILESASTNQTSMYLCASSRQGARGNTIYFGEGSWLTVV.

The chain couples TRBV9 to TRBJ2-3; 10 bases are a match to TRBD2. The germline V gene encodes CDR1 SGDLS and CDR2 YYNGEE. The length of the CDR3 is 16 residues. The V and J ends lost 3 bases and 5 bases, in that order; junction bases with no gene match: 9. Written as DNA, the CDR3 is TGTGCCAGCAGCGGCGATAGCGGGAGGCGGGGAGATACGCAGTATTTT. This gives the protein CASSGDSGRRGDTQYF.

The V gene is TRBV5-1, the J gene TRBJ2-3; 12 bases are shared with TRBD2. Trimming took 5 bases from V and 4 from J; bases not matched to a gene: 8. Germline CDR1 reads SGHRS; CDR2 reads YFSETQ. CDR3 length: 16 amino acids. CDR3 sequence (DNA): TGCGCCAGCAGGCCTAGACTAGCGGGAGAGGCAGATACGCAGTATTTT. This gives the protein CASRPRLAGEADTQYF.

The chain joins TRBV4-1 to TRBJ2-4, with no clear D. From germline, CDR1 is MGHRA and CDR2 YSYEKL. Trimming stripped 0 bases from V and 10 bases from J, with 13 bases between. CDR3 length: 14 residues. The DNA for the CDR3 is TGCGCCAGCAGCCAAGACCTTAGAGGACGTATTCAGTACTTC. Its protein product is CASSQDLRGRIQYF.

The rearrangement links TRBV18 to TRBJ2-7; 10 bases match TRBD1. With 2 bases clipped from V and 7 bases from J, the junction kept 5 bases outside the gene matches. CDR1 and CDR2 from the germline V gene are KGHSH and LQKENI. This CDR3 is built from 14 residues. CDR3 protein: CASSPGTGAREQYF. The CDR3 region has the DNA TGTGCCAGCTCACCAGGGACAGGGGCCAGGGAGCAGTACTTC. Together with reference TRBV18 and TRBJ2-7, the CDR3 gives the full variable domain: NAGVMQNPRHLVRRRGQEARLRCSPMKGHSHVYWYRQLPEEGLKFMVYLQKENIIDESGMPKERFSAEFPKEGPSILRIQQVVRGDSAAYFCASSPGTGAREQYFGPGTRLTVT.

The chain is built from TRBV30 and TRBJ1-1; D possibly corresponds to TRBD1 (6 bases). The CDR3 is 14 residues long. V dropped 3 bases and J dropped 9 bases, with 20 bases sitting between them. Germline-derived CDR1 and CDR2 are GTSNPN and SVGIG (reference sequence). The CDR3 sequence is CAWSVNHRAPQAFF. CDR3 bases: TGTGCCTGGAGCGTTAATCACAGGGCCCCTCAAGCTTTCTTT.

The chain combines TRBV5-1 with TRBJ2-1, with 16 bases lining up with TRBD2. This CDR3 is 16 amino acids long. CDR1 and CDR2 from the germline V gene are SGHRS and YFSETQ. V was clipped by 5 bases and J by 6 bases; unmatched bases: 5. The CDR3 is CASRTGLAGGGNEQFF. Written as DNA, the CDR3 is TGCGCCAGCAGGACGGGACTAGCGGGAGGGGGCAATGAGCAGTTCTTC. Complete variable domain (other parts from reference TRBV5-1 and TRBJ2-1): KAGVTQTPRYLIKTRGQQVTLSCSPISGHRSVSWYQQTPGQGLQFLFEYFSETQRNKGNFPGRFSGRQFSNSRSEMNVSTLELGDSALYLCASRTGLAGGGNEQFFGPGTRLTVL.

With respect to this clone: At one end, the junction sequence differs from germline, possibly due to a read error. The J gene is TRBJ2-5, the V gene TRBV2; tentative D call: TRBD1 (6 bases). Germline V CDR1 and CDR2: SNHLY, FYNNEI. This CDR3 contains 12 residues. CDR3 sequence (DNA): TGTGCCAGCAGACTGGAGACGGACCCAGGGGACTTC. It specifies CASRLETDPGDF.

This chain links TRBV7-9 with TRBJ2-7, with 8 positions matching TRBD1. The CDR3 has 15 amino acids. Germline CDR1 and CDR2: SEHNR and FQNEAQ (reference sequence). V gave up 1 base and J gave up 5 bases; unmatched junction bases: 7. The CDR3 bases are TGTGCCAGCAGCTTAGTCAGGGGGCTGAGCGACGAGCAGTACTTC. Translation gives CASSLVRGLSDEQYF.

This rearrangement joins TRBV5-1 to TRBJ2-5, with D unresolved. CDR3 size: 16 residues. Trimming cost V 8 bases and J 5 bases, with 25 bases left between them. CDR1 and CDR2 (germline): SGHRS, YFSETQ. The CDR3 bases are TGCGCCAGTTACCCATCAGCTTCGGGTTTCGGGGAGACCCAGTACTTC. This translates into CASYPSASGFGETQYF. Complete variable domain (other parts from reference TRBV5-1 and TRBJ2-5): KAGVTQTPRYLIKTRGQQVTLSCSPISGHRSVSWYQQTPGQGLQFLFEYFSETQRNKGNFPGRFSGRQFSNSRSEMNVSTLELGDSALYLCASYPSASGFGETQYFGPGTRLLVL.